This TCR beta chain was captured by sequencing in a study of T cell responses to AZD1222 COVID-19 vaccine. Looked up from germline, CDR1 is GTSNPN and CDR2 is SVGIG (reference sequence). J was trimmed by 5 bases and V by 6 bases; bases with no gene match: 1. The CDR3 has 12 residues. Study findings and constraints: Repertoires were obtained solely post-peak T cell response. There were vaccine-associated CD4 TCRs across spike, dominant at 160-218 and 743-854. The study reported that nearly half of spike-specific TCRs target unmutated variant regions.

The method was immunoSEQ multiplex PCR; TCRdb's version includes in-frame clones alone and lacks a portion of them. The data contain 110,000 to 150,000 clones, 92% of them singletons. For this clone: Its antigen is currently unknown.

Sequenced material: peripheral blood, taken on day 0 of AZD1222 vaccination. The chain joins TRBV30 to TRBJ1-5, with 10 nucleotides matching TRBD1. This TCR was sampled from an adult in good health. The CDR3 region has the DNA TGTGCCTGTGACAGGGGGCATCAGCCCCAGCATTTT. This encodes CACDRGHQPQHF. The full variable domain, in which reference TRBV30 and TRBJ1-5 provide the parts outside the CDR3, is SQTIHQWPATLVQPVGSPLSLECTVEGTSNPNLYWYRQAAGRGLQLLFYSVGIGQISSEVPQNLSASRPQDRQFILSSKKLLLSDSGFYLCACDRGHQPQHFGDGTRLSIL.